Listed here are 3 T cell receptor beta chains from one sample, sequenced in a study of blood T cell repertoires in COVID-19. The data were produced by immunoSEQ multiplex PCR, yet TCRdb's version contains in-frame clones alone and is incomplete. The table includes some 240,000 clones, around 81% detected once. The sequencing sample was made of PBMCs or T cells enriched from blood (not recorded which). The receptors were gathered from a man aged 45-65 years who had recovered from COVID-19.

V gene TRBV4-3 combines with J gene TRBJ2-1, with 9 bases that match TRBD1. The germline V gene has CDR1 LGHNA and CDR2 YSLEER. CDR3 length equals 17 residues. V shed 4 bases and J 3 bases; nucleotides not matched to a gene: 10. The CDR3 DNA follows: TGCGCCAGCAGCCCGACAGGGGGGCAGGGCATCTACAATGAGCAGTTCTTC. Amino acids: CASSPTGGQGIYNEQFF.

The J gene is TRBJ2-7, the V gene TRBV23-1; TRBD2 matches 13 bases. TRBV23-1 is an ORF, with its function uncertain. This CDR3 comprises 18 residues. Trimming at V came to 3 bases and at J to 6 bases, leaving 14 bases not matched to a gene. This CDR3 is CASSHPCGLAGAPLEQYF. In DNA, the CDR3 is TGCGCCAGCAGTCACCCCTGCGGACTAGCGGGAGCTCCCCTCGAGCAGTACTTC.

The genes are TRBV10-2 and TRBJ2-2; D is possibly TRBD2 (6 bases). The V gene's germline CDR1 is WSHSY and CDR2 SAAADI. The V gene lost 1 base and the J gene lost 7 bases, with 13 bases spanning the gap. This CDR3 is 15 amino acids long. CDR3 sequence: CASSEWPGGRGELFF. The CDR3 DNA reads TGCGCCAGCAGTGAGTGGCCCGGAGGGCGCGGGGAGCTGTTTTTT.